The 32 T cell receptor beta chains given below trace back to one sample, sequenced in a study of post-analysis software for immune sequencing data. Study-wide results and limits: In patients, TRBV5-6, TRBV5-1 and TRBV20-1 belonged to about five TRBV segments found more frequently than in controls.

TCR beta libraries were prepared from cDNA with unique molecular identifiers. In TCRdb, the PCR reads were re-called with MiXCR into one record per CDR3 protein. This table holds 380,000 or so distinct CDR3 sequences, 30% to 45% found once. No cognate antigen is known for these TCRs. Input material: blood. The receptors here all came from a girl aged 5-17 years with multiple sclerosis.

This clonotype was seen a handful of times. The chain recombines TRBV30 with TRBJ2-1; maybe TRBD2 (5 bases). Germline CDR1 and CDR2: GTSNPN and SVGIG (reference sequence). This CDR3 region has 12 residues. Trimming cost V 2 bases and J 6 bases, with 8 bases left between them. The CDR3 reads CAWSPGSNEQFF. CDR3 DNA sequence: TGTGCCTGGAGTCCGGGGTCCAATGAGCAGTTCTTC.

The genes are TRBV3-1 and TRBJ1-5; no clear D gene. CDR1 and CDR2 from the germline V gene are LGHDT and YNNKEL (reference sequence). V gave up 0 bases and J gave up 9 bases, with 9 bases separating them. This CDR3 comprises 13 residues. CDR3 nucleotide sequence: TGTGCCAGCAGCCAAGAGGGGTGGGGGCCCCAGCATTTT. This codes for CASSQEGWGPQHF.

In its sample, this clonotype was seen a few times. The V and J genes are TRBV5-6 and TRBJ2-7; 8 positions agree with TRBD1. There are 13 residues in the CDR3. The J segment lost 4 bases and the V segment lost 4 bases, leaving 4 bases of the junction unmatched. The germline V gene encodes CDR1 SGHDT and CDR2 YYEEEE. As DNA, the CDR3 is TGTGCCAGCAGCCGGGGACAGGTTTACGAGCAGTACTTC. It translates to CASSRGQVYEQYF.

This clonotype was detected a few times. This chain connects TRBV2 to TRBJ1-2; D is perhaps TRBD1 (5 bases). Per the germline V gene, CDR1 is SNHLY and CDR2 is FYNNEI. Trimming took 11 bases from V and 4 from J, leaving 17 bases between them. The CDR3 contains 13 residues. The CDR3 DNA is TGTGCCTACCTGTCGGGACGGAGCTATGGCTACACCTTC. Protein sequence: CAYLSGRSYGYTF. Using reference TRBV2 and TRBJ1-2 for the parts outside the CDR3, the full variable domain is EPEVTQTPSHQVTQMGQEVILRCVPISNHLYFYWYRQILGQKVEFLVSFYNNEISEKSEIFDDQFSVERPDGSNFTLKIRSTKLEDSAMYFCAYLSGRSYGYTFGSGTRLTVV.

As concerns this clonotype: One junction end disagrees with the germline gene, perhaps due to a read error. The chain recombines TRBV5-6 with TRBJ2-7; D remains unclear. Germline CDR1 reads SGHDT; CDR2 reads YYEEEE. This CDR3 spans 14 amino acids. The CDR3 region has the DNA TGTGCCTGCAGTCGCCCGGGCAACTCCTACGAGCAGTACTTC. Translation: CACSRPGNSYEQYF.

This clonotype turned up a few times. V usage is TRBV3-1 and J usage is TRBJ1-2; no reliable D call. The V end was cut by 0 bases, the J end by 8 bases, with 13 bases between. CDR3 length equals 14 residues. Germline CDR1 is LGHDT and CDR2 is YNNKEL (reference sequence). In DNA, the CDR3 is TGTGCCAGCAGCCAAGATCTACGGGGAAACGGCTACACCTTC. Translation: CASSQDLRGNGYTF.

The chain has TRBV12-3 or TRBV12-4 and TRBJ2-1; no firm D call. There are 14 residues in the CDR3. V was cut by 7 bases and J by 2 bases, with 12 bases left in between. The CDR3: CASTTGLPYNEQFF. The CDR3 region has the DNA TGTGCCAGCACCACTGGCTTACCCTACAATGAGCAGTTCTTC.

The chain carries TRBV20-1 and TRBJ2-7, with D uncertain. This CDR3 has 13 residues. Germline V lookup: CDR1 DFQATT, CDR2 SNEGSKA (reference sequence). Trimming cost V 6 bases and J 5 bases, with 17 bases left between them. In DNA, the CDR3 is TGCAGTGCACCGATCCGGCATTTGAACGAGCAGTACTTC. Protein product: CSAPIRHLNEQYF.

Here the CDR3 DNA reads TGCAGCGTTGAAGAGGCTCGGGCAGGGAGGTTGAACACTGAAGCTTTCTTT. This encodes CSVEEARAGRLNTEAFF. The rearrangement links TRBV29-1 to TRBJ1-1, with D maybe TRBD1 (5 bases). Trimming cost V 0 bases and J 0 bases, with 17 bases left between them. This CDR3 is 17 amino acids long. From germline, CDR1 is SQVTM and CDR2 ANQGSEA.

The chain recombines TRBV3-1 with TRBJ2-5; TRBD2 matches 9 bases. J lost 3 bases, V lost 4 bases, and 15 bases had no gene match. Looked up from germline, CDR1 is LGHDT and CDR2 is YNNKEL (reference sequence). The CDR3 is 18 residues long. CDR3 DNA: TGTGCCAGCAGCCGAAGCCCGGGTCTAGCGGGGATGGAAGAGACCCAGTACTTC. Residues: CASSRSPGLAGMEETQYF.

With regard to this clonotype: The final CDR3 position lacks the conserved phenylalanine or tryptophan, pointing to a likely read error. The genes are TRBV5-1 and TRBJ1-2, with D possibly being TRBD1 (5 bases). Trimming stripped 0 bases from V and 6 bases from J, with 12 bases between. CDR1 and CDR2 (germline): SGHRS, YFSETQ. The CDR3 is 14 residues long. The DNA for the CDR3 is TGCGCCAGCAGCTTGGCCGACGGAGGGGATGGCTACACCTGC. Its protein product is CASSLADGGDGYTC.

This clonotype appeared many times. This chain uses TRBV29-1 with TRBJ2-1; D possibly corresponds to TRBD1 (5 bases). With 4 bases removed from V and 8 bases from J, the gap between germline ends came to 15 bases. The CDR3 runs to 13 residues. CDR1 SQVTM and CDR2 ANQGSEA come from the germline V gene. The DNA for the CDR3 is TGCAGCGTTGGGGTTCAGGGCTCATATGAGCAGTTCTTC. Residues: CSVGVQGSYEQFF.

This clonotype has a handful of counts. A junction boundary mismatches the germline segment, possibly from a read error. The CDR3 nucleotides are TGTGCTAGCAGCAGGGGACAGAACACCGGGGAGCTGTTTTTT. It encodes CASSRGQNTGELFF. The rearrangement links TRBV7-7 to TRBJ2-2, with D possibly being TRBD1 (6 bases). This CDR3 is 14 amino acids long. Germline CDR1 and CDR2: SSHAT and FNYEAQ (reference sequence). Drawing the rest from reference TRBV7-7 and TRBJ2-2, the complete variable domain is GAGVSQSPRYKVTKRGQDVTLRCDPISSHATLYWYQQALGQGPEFLTYFNYEAQPDKSGLPSDRFSAERPEGSISTLTIQRTEQRDSAMYRCASSRGQNTGELFFGEGSRLTVL.

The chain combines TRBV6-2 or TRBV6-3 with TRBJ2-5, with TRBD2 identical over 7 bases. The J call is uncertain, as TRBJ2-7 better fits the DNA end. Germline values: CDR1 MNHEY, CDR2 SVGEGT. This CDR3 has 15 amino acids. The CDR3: CASSSPLAATYEQYF. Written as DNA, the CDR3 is TGTGCCAGCAGTTCCCCTCTAGCGGCCACCTACGAGCAGTACTTC.

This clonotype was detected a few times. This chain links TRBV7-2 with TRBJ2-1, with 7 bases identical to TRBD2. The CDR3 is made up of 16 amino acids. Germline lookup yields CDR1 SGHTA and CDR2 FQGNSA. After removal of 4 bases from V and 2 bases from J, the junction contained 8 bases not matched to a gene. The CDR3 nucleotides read TGTGCCAGCAGCTCGCGTCCGGGACTAACCTACAATGAGCAGTTCTTC. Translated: CASSSRPGLTYNEQFF.

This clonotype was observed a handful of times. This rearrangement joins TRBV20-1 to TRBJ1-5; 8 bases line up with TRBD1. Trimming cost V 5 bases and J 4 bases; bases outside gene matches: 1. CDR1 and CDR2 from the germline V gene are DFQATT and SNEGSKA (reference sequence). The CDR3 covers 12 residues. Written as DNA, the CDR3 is TGCAGTGCTGGGGACAGGAATCAGCCCCAGCATTTT. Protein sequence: CSAGDRNQPQHF.

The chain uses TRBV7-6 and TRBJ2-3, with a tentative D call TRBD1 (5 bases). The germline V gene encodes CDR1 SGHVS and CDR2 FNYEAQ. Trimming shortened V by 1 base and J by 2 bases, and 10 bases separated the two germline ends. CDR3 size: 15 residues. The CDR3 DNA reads TGTGCCAGCAGCTTAGGAGACAGAGACACAGATACGCAGTATTTT. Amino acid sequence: CASSLGDRDTDTQYF.

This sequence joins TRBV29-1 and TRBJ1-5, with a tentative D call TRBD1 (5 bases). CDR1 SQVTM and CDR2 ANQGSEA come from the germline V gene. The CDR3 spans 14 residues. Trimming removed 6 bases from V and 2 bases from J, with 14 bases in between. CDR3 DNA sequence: TGCAGCGTGGCACTGGGGGGGGGCAATCAGCCCCAGCATTTT. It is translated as CSVALGGGNQPQHF. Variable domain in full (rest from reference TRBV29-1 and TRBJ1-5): SAVISQKPSRDICQRGTSLTIQCQVDSQVTMMFWYRQQPGQSLTLIATANQGSEATYESGFVIDKFPISRPNLTFSTLTVSNMSPEDSSIYLCSVALGGGNQPQHFGDGTRLSIL.

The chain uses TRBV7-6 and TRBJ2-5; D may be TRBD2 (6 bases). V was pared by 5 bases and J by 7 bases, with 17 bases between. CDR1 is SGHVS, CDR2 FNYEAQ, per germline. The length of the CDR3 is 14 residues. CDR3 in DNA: TGTGCCAGCAGCCACCGGGACGGAGCGGGGACCCAGTACTTC. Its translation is CASSHRDGAGTQYF.

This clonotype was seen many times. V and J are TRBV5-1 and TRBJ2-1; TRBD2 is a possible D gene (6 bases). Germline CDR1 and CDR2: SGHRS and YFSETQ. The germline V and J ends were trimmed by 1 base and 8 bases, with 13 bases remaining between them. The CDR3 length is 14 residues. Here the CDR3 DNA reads TGCGCCAGCAGCTTGTTGCCGGGGGTCTATGAGCAGTTCTTC. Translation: CASSLLPGVYEQFF. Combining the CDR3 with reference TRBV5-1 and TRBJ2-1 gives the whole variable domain KAGVTQTPRYLIKTRGQQVTLSCSPISGHRSVSWYQQTPGQGLQFLFEYFSETQRNKGNFPGRFSGRQFSNSRSEMNVSTLELGDSALYLCASSLLPGVYEQFFGPGTRLTVL.

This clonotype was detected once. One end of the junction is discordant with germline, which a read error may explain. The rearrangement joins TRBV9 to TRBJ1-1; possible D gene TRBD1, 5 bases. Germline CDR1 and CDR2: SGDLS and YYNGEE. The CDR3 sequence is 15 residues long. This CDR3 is CASSPAWTRNTEAFF. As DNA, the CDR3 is TGTGCCAGCAGCCCCGCGTGGACACGGAACACTGAGGCTTTCTTT. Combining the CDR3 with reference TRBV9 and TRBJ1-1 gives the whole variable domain DSGVTQTPKHLITATGQRVTLRCSPRSGDLSVYWYQQSLDQGLQFLIQYYNGEERAKGNILERFSAQQFPDLHSELNLSSLELGDSALYFCASSPAWTRNTEAFFGQGTRLTVV.

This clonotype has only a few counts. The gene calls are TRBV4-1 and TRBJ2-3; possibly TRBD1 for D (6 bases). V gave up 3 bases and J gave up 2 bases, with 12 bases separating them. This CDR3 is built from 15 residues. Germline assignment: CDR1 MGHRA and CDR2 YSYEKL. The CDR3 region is CASSHLDRTTDTQYF. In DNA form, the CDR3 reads TGCGCCAGCAGCCATCTGGACAGAACCACAGATACGCAGTATTTT.

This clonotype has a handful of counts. CDR3 sequence: CSARATSGGPSLYYEQYF. CDR3 coding DNA: TGCAGTGCTAGGGCGACTAGCGGGGGGCCCAGCCTCTACTACGAGCAGTACTTC. The chain uses TRBV20-1 and TRBJ2-5; 13 positions agree with TRBD2. Gene TRBJ2-7 matches the end of the DNA better, so the J call may be wrong. Germline CDR1 and CDR2: DFQATT and SNEGSKA (reference sequence). This CDR3 spans 18 amino acids.

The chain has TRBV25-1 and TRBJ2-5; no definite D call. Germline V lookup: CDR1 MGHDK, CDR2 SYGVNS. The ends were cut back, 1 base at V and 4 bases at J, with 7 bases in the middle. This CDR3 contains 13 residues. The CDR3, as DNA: TGTGCCAGCAGTGAATGGAGTGGAGAGACCCAGTACTTC. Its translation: CASSEWSGETQYF.

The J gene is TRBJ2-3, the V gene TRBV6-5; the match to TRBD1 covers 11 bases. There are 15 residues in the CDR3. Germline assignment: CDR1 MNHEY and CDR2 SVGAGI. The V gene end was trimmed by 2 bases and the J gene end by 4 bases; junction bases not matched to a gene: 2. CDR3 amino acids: CASSYGGQGADTQYF. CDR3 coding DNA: TGTGCCAGCAGTTACGGGGGACAGGGGGCAGATACGCAGTATTTT.

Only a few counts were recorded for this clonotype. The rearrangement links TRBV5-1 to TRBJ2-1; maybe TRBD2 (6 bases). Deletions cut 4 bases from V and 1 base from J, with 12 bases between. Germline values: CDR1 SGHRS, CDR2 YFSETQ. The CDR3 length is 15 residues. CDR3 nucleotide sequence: TGCGCCAGCAGCCCCCTAGCGCTTTCCTACAATGAGCAGTTCTTC. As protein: CASSPLALSYNEQFF.

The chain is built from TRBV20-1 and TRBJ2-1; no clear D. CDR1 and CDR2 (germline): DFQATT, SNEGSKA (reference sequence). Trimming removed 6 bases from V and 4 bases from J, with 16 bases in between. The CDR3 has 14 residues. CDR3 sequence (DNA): TGCAGTGCCCAGACATTCCAGAGTTACAATGAGCAGTTCTTC. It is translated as CSAQTFQSYNEQFF.

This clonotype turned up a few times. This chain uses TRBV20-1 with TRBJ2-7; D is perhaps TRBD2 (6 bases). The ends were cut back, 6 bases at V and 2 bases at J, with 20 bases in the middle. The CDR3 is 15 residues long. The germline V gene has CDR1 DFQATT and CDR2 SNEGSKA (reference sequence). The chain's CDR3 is CSAQDAAGPAYEQYF. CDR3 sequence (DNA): TGCAGTGCCCAAGATGCCGCGGGGCCGGCCTACGAGCAGTACTTC.

The CDR3 loop is CASSYSNRVDEQFF. CDR3 in DNA: TGTGCCAGCAGTTACTCGAACAGGGTGGACGAGCAGTTCTTC. The chain links TRBV6-2 or TRBV6-3 to TRBJ2-1, with a weak D call TRBD1 (6 bases). Germline lookup yields CDR1 MNHEY and CDR2 SVGEGT. CDR3 length: 14 amino acids. The ends were cut back, 0 bases at V and 10 bases at J, with 13 bases in the middle.

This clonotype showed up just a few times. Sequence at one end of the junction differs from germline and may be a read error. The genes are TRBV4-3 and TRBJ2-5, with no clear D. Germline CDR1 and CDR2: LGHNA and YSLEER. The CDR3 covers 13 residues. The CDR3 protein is CAGSPGLTETQYF. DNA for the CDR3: TGCGCCGGCAGCCCCGGCTTAACAGAGACCCAGTACTTC.

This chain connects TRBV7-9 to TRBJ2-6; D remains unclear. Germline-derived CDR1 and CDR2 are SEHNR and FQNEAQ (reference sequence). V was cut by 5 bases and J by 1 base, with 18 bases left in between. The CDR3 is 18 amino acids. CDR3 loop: CASSLSYPGKSGANVLTF. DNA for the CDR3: TGTGCCAGCAGCCTCTCGTACCCGGGCAAATCTGGGGCCAACGTCCTGACTTTC.

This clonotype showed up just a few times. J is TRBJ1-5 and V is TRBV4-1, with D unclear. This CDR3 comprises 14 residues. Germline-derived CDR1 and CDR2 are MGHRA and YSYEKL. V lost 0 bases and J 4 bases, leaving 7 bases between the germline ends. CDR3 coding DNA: TGCGCCAGCAGCCAAGATGGTGCTAATCAGCCCCAGCATTTT. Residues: CASSQDGANQPQHF.